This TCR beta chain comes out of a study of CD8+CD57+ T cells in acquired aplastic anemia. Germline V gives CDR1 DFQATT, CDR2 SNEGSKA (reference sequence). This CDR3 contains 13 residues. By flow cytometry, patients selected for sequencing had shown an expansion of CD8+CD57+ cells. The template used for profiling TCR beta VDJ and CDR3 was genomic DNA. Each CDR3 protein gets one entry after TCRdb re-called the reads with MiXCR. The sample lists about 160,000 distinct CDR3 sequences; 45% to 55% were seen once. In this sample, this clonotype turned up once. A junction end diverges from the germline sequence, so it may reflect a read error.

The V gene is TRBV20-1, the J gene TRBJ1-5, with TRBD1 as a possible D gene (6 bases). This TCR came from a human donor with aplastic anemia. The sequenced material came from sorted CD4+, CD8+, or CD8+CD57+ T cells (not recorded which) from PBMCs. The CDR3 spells CSAPRDNNQPQHF. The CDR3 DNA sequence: TGCAGTGCTCCTCGGGACAATAATCAGCCCCAGCATTTC.